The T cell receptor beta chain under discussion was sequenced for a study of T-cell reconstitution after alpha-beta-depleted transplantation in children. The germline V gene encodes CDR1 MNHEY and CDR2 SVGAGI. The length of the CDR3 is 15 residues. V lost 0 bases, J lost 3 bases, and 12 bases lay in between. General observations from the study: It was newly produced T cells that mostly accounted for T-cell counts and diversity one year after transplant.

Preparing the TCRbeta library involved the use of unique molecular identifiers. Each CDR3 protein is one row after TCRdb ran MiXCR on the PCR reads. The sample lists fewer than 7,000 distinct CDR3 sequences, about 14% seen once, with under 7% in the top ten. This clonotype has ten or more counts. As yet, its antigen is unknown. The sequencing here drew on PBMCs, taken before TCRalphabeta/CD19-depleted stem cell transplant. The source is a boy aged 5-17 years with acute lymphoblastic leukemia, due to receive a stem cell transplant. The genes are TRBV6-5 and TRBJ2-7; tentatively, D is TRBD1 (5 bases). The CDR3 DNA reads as TGTGCCAGCAGTTACTCGAAAGGGGTATTCTACGAGCAGTACTTC. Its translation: CASSYSKGVFYEQYF.